This T cell receptor beta chain is drawn from a study of T cells after yellow fever vaccination. Study-level findings and limits: In post-booster samples, most primary-vaccination clones reappeared (approximately 96% CD4, roughly 88% CD8).

By 5'RACE template switching, TCR cDNA was produced, with a universal primer site and UMIs added in the process. A single record per CDR3 protein comes from TCRdb applying MiXCR to the 5' RACE reads. The sample shows 400,000 to 450,000 distinct CDR3 sequences, about 17% of them seen only once. This clonotype was found a few times. Its specificity is unknown. The CDR3 loop spans 15 amino acids. J lost 7 bases, V lost 0 bases, and 4 bases had no gene match. CDR1 and CDR2 from the germline V gene are SGHRS and YFSETQ. The TCR comes from a man aged 18 to 35 who received the YFV17D yellow fever vaccine. V and J are TRBV5-1 and TRBJ2-1; the match to TRBD2 covers 10 bases. Sequenced here: PBMCs, sampled before the yellow fever booster vaccination. Here the CDR3 DNA reads TGCGCCAGCAGCTTGGTCGGACTAGCGGTGAATGAGCAGTTCTTC. Protein sequence: CASSLVGLAVNEQFF. The full variable domain, in which reference TRBV5-1 and TRBJ2-1 provide the parts outside the CDR3, is KAGVTQTPRYLIKTRGQQVTLSCSPISGHRSVSWYQQTPGQGLQFLFEYFSETQRNKGNFPGRFSGRQFSNSRSEMNVSTLELGDSALYLCASSLVGLAVNEQFFGPGTRLTVL.